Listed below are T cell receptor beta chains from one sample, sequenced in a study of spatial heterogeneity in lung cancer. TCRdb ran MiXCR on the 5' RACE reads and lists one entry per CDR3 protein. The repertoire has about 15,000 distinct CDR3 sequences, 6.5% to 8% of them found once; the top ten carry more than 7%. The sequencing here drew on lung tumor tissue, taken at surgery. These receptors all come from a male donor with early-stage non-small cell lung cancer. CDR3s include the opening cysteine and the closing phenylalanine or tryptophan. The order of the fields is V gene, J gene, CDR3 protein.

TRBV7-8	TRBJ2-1	CASSLLLEYNEQFF
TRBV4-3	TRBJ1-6	CASSTGNSPLHF
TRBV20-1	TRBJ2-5	CSARGAGETQYF
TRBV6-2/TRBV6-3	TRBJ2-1	CATRRGIYNEQFF
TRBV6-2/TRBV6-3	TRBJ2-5	CASSWYVQETQYF
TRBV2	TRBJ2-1	CASSVTNEQFF
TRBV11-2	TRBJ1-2	CASSLGLGGLNYGYTF
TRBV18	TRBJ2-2	CASSPPVAGGTGELFF
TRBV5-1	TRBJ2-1	CASRNGYNEQFF
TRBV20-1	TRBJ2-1	CSARNALAGYNEQFF
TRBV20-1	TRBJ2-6	CSAIAGTSGANVLTF
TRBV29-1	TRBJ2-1	CSVAPRDFLNEQFF
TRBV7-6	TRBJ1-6	CASSLAPMNNSPLHF
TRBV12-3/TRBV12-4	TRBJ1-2	CACSVGGGLFYGYTF
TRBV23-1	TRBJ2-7	CASSLGGGPGEQYF
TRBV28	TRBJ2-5	CASSGRVETQYF
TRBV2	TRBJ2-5	CATREGLQETQYF
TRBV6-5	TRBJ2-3	CATRSAADTQYF
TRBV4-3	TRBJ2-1	CASSQDPFAENEQFF
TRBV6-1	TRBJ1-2	CASSRTGKDYGYTF
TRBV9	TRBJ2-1	CASTAGLAGGREQFF
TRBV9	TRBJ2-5	CASSVAPGSGAGQETQYF
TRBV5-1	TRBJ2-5	CASSLSRGETQYF
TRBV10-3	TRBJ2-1	CAIRKGNNEQFF
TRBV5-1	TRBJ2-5	CASSLAGESWETQYF
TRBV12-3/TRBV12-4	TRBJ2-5	CASSPSGEKETQYF
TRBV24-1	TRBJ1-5	CATRENGTGSQHF
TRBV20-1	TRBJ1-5	CSARVPAGEPQHF
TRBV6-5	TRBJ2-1	CASRTSGRRYNEQFF
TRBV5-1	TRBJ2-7	CASSLGEGKQYF
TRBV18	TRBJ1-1	CASSPGQQVNTEAFF
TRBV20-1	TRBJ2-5	CSARQTSGAYQETQYF
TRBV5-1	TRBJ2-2	CASSSPSGTDTGELFF
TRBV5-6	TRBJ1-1	CATRRQMNTEAFF
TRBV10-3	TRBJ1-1	CAISGPGQGNTEAFF
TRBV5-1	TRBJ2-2	CASSLSGPGAGELFF
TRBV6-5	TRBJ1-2	CASSYSGSGTGSFSGGYTF
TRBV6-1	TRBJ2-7	CAGGLYEQYF
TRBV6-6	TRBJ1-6	CASSRQGGSPLHF
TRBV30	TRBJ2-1	CAWSETYNEQFF
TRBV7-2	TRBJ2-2	CASSLMSPGELFF
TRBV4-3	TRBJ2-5	CASSQDGEETQYF
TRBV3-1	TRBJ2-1	CASSQDLGLAGSNEQFF
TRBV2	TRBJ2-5	CASSPTVRTAGTQYF
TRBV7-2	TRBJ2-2	CASSVSGRAGPGELFF
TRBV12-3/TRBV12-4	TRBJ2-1	CASSLELASYSSYNEQFF
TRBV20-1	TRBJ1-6	CSARASGSPLHF
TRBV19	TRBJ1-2	CASSIDWVQGSGYTF
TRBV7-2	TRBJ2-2	CASSLTWGAGELFF
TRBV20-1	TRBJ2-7	CSARTEFSYEQYF
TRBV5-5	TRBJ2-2	CASSSTFRGSTGELFF
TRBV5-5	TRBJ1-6	CASSVSSGARPLHF
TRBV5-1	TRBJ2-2	CASSSGRTGTTGELFF
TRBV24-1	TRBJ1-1	CATTQGTEAFF
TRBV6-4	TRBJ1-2	CASEGINGYTF
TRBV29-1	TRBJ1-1	CSVHTGVRHTEAFF
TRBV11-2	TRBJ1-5	CASSLMSEQPQHF
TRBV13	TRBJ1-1	CASSLRGPTGAEAFF
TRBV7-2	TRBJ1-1	CASSLEGRTEAFF
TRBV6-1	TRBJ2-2	CASSASVHMSGAGELFF